This T cell receptor (beta chain) was observed in a study of shared clonotypes between healthy human individuals. As originally analysed: For the immunoSEQ data, sequences were junction-only without quality scores, so filtering differed. Sequencing used immunoSEQ multiplex PCR; TCRdb keeps in-frame clones, though not all of them. V, J and clone size derive from that table, while D and trimming were established from the DNA sequence. The sample includes about 1.1 million clones, more than 75% of them seen just once. Into CD45RA+ naive and CD45RA-negative memory subsets, the CD4+ cells were split. Sequencing was carried out using memory CD4+ T cells from PBMCs. This sample's subset: CD45RA-negative fraction. The sequence was obtained from a man younger than 35 in good health. Some clones in this sample may be carry-over from other donors' samples.

The CDR3 DNA follows: TGTGCCAGTGGATTAGCGGGAGGGCTGGATACGCAGTATTTT. Translating gives CASGLAGGLDTQYF. J is TRBJ2-3 and V is TRBV7-3, with TRBD2 identical over 11 bases. V lost 9 bases to trimming and J lost 6 bases; unmatched junction nucleotides: 8. CDR3 length: 14 amino acids. CDR1 is SGHTA, CDR2 FQGTGA, per germline.